These T cell receptor beta chains were read from a single sample in a study of memory CD4+ T cells and cytomegalovirus serostatus. Clones were sequenced by immunoSEQ multiplex PCR, and TCRdb holds only the in-frame ones, with some missing. This table holds about 25,000 clones, about 80% found once. Input material: memory CD4+ T cells from blood. All receptors derive from an adult in good health and CMV-seronegative. Both conserved end residues are part of each CDR3. Each record gives: V gene, CDR3 length, J gene, D gene, clone size, CDR3 protein, CDR3 DNA. D genes are given only for firm matches. Clone sizes are given selectively: once, few, many, or a class where the clone is expanded.

TRBV4-2	14	TRBJ2-7	-	-	CASSQQTGPYEQYF	TGTGCCAGCAGCCAACAGACAGGCCCCTACGAGCAGTACTTC
TRBV5-8	14	TRBJ2-3	-	-	CASQPGVLTDTQYF	TGTGCCAGCCAGCCGGGGGTGCTCACAGATACGCAGTATTTT
TRBV28	19	TRBJ1-5	TRBD1	once	CASRPPGQGGVQGNQPQHF	TGTGCCAGCAGACCCCCGGGACAGGGAGGGGTACAGGGCAATCAGCCCCAGCATTTT
TRBV6-1	14	TRBJ1-2	-	once	CASSELGRHYGYTF	TGTGCCAGCAGTGAATTAGGGCGGCACTATGGCTACACCTTC
TRBV7-8	16	TRBJ2-3	TRBD2	-	CASSLQRGGSTDTQYF	TGTGCCAGCAGCTTACAGCGGGGGGGAAGCACAGATACGCAGTATTTT
TRBV6-5	11	TRBJ1-1	-	-	CASSYLSEAFF	TGTGCCAGCAGTTACCTTTCTGAAGCTTTCTTT
TRBV7-8	14	TRBJ2-7	-	once	CASSLEAGVYEQYF	TGTGCCAGCAGCTTAGAGGCAGGGGTCTACGAGCAGTACTTC
TRBV6-1	13	TRBJ2-7	TRBD1	-	CASKGGAKDEQYF	TGTGCCAGTAAAGGGGGCGCGAAAGACGAGCAGTACTTC
TRBV4-2	13	TRBJ2-1	-	-	CASSQDGLSEQFF	TGTGCCAGCAGCCAAGATGGGCTTTCTGAGCAGTTCTTC
TRBV29-1	13	TRBJ1-2	-	-	CSVGSHANYGYTF	TGCAGCGTTGGATCCCATGCTAACTATGGCTACACCTTC
TRBV5-6	14	TRBJ1-4	-	-	CASSLGLINEKLFF	TGTGCCAGCAGCTTGGGATTAATTAATGAAAAACTGTTTTTT
TRBV19	15	TRBJ1-6	TRBD1	-	CASRSGAGGSSPLHF	TGTGCCAGTAGGTCCGGGGCAGGGGGCAGTTCACCCCTCCACTTT
TRBV30	15	TRBJ1-4	-	few	CAWSVGNRGGEKLFF	TGTGCCTGGAGTGTTGGTAATAGGGGAGGTGAAAAACTGTTTTTT
TRBV7-6	16	TRBJ1-6	TRBD1	-	CASSASPGQTNSPLHF	TGTGCCAGCAGCGCCAGCCCGGGACAGACTAATTCACCCCTCCACTTT
TRBV27	12	TRBJ2-1	-	-	CASSLDLNEQFF	TGTGCCAGCAGTTTAGACCTCAATGAGCAGTTCTTC
TRBV11-2	15	TRBJ2-1	-	once	CASSFGRGRYNEQFF	TGTGCCAGCAGCTTCGGAAGGGGTAGATACAATGAGCAGTTCTTC
TRBV19	13	TRBJ1-2	-	once	CAGGGNKNYGYTF	TGTGCCGGGGGCGGGAACAAAAACTATGGCTACACCTTC
TRBV14	13	TRBJ2-7	-	-	CASSQGFTYEQYF	TGTGCCAGCAGCCAAGGGTTTACGTACGAGCAGTACTTC
TRBV18	14	TRBJ2-5	-	once	CASSPSGAQETQYF	TGTGCCAGCTCACCATCGGGGGCCCAAGAGACCCAGTACTTC
TRBV11-2	16	TRBJ2-1	TRBD2	-	CASSPGSGARFLEQFF	TGTGCCAGCAGCCCAGGGAGCGGGGCCCGGTTCTTGGAGCAGTTCTTC
TRBV9	15	TRBJ1-1	-	few	CASSVESTGQFEAFF	TGTGCCAGCAGCGTAGAAAGTACTGGACAGTTTGAAGCTTTCTTT
TRBV27	17	TRBJ1-4	-	-	CASRRSTGPATNEKLFF	TGTGCCAGCAGGAGATCGACAGGTCCCGCAACTAATGAAAAACTGTTTTTT
TRBV6-6	15	TRBJ1-1	-	-	CASSYSSPQNTEAFF	TGTGCCAGCAGTTACTCGTCCCCGCAGAACACTGAAGCTTTCTTT
TRBV7-2	12	TRBJ2-3	-	-	CASSLTRDTQYF	TGTGCCAGCAGCTTGACTAGAGATACGCAGTATTTT
TRBV10-3	16	TRBJ2-3	TRBD1	-	CAISQAWDRSTDTQYF	TGTGCCATCAGTCAAGCTTGGGACAGGAGCACAGATACGCAGTATTTT
TRBV4-2	15	TRBJ2-3	-	-	CASSQDGATGDTQYF	TGTGCCAGCAGCCAAGATGGGGCTACTGGAGATACGCAGTATTTT
TRBV28	12	TRBJ2-5	-	-	CASRDYQETQYF	TGTGCCAGCCGGGACTACCAAGAGACCCAGTACTTC
TRBV20-1	11	TRBJ1-1	-	-	CSGKMNTEAFF	TGCAGTGGGAAGATGAACACTGAAGCTTTCTTT
TRBV7-9	15	TRBJ1-2	-	-	CASSLSTGLNYGYTF	TGTGCCAGCAGCTTATCAACAGGGCTAAACTATGGCTACACCTTC
TRBV27	15	TRBJ1-5	-	-	CASKAAALANQPQHF	TGTGCCAGCAAGGCAGCGGCCTTGGCCAATCAGCCCCAGCATTTT
TRBV11-2	12	TRBJ1-1	TRBD1	few	CASSWDRVEAFF	TGTGCCAGCAGCTGGGACAGGGTTGAAGCTTTCTTT
TRBV30	13	TRBJ1-5	-	once	CAWSVDSNQPQHF	TGTGCCTGGTCAGTGGATAGCAATCAGCCCCAGCATTTT
TRBV6-6	15	TRBJ1-2	TRBD1	-	CASSDNRGRDYGYTF	TGTGCCAGCAGTGACAACAGGGGGAGGGATTATGGCTACACCTTC
TRBV7-9	15	TRBJ2-5	TRBD2	-	CASSPSGGAQETQYF	TGTGCCAGCAGCCCTAGCGGGGGGGCGCAGGAGACCCAGTACTTC
TRBV11-1	19	TRBJ1-2	TRBD1	-	CASSSQRNPTGQEGYGYTF	TGTGCCAGCAGCTCCCAGAGGAACCCGACAGGGCAGGAAGGCTATGGCTACACCTTC
TRBV7-9	15	TRBJ1-1	-	-	CASSRGSRVNTEAFF	TGTGCCAGCAGCCGAGGGTCCAGGGTAAACACTGAAGCTTTCTTT
TRBV5-4	14	TRBJ2-3	-	-	CASRRPSATDTQYF	TGTGCCAGCAGGCGCCCCTCGGCCACAGATACGCAGTATTTT
TRBV6-1	15	TRBJ2-3	-	-	CASRALATPTDTQYF	TGTGCCAGCAGGGCCCTAGCGACCCCCACAGATACGCAGTATTTT
TRBV13	17	TRBJ1-1	TRBD1	-	CASSLGEGRQGNPEAFF	TGTGCCAGCAGCTTAGGAGAGGGGAGACAGGGGAATCCTGAAGCTTTCTTT
TRBV9	15	TRBJ2-3	-	few	CASSEMGTPGNTQYF	TGTGCCAGCAGCGAAATGGGTACCCCCGGGAATACGCAGTATTTT
TRBV5-6	15	TRBJ1-1	-	-	CASSSRLLRLTEAFF	TGTGCCAGCAGCTCCCGGCTCCTCCGGTTAACTGAAGCTTTCTTT
TRBV5-4	16	TRBJ2-3	TRBD2	-	CASSLKRGTSRDTQYF	TGTGCCAGCAGCTTGAAGCGGGGGACCTCAAGGGATACGCAGTATTTT
TRBV9	14	TRBJ1-1	-	-	CASSAGARNTEAFF	TGTGCCAGCAGCGCAGGCGCAAGGAACACTGAAGCTTTCTTT
TRBV7-2	13	TRBJ1-2	-	-	CASSTYEAYGYTF	TGTGCCAGCAGCACGTATGAGGCTTATGGCTACACCTTC
TRBV29-1	15	TRBJ2-3	TRBD2	-	CSAARTSGDTDTQYF	TGCAGCGCTGCTCGGACTAGCGGGGACACAGATACGCAGTATTTT
TRBV19	17	TRBJ2-5	TRBD1	-	CASSKVGDRTTKETQYF	TGTGCCAGTAGTAAGGTGGGGGACAGGACGACCAAAGAGACCCAGTACTTC
TRBV7-8	19	TRBJ2-2	TRBD2	-	CASSPRLGAGAPNTGELFF	TGTGCCAGCAGCCCACGATTAGGAGCGGGGGCTCCGAACACCGGGGAGCTGTTTTTT
TRBV27	15	TRBJ1-5	-	-	CASSLLGRENQPQHF	TGTGCCAGCAGTTTACTCGGGAGAGAGAATCAGCCCCAGCATTTT
TRBV5-5	14	TRBJ1-5	TRBD1	-	CASSPGQYNQPQHF	TGTGCCAGCAGCCCGGGACAGTATAATCAGCCCCAGCATTTT
TRBV28	17	TRBJ2-7	-	-	CASSHFLRRLQGNEQYF	TGTGCCAGCAGCCACTTCTTAAGACGGCTCCAGGGAAACGAGCAGTACTTC
TRBV10-1	15	TRBJ2-1	TRBD2	-	CASSDYAGGNNEQFF	TGCGCCAGCAGTGATTATGCGGGGGGCAACAATGAGCAGTTCTTC